The clone carrying this T cell receptor beta chain was recorded a few times. The antigen remains unidentified. The data were obtained in a study of identical twins. Study-wide points: Partial confounding of zero-insertion analyses by invariant MAIT and iNKT cells was possible. Among monozygotic twins, out-of-frame TCR alpha sharing exceeded what models predicted.

Germline CDR1 and CDR2: DFQATT and SNEGSKA (reference sequence). V dropped 7 bases and J dropped 0 bases, with 15 bases sitting between them. This CDR3 is 14 amino acids long. TCRdb used MiXCR to reprocess the 5' RACE reads, holding one entry per CDR3 protein. Of 210,000 or so distinct CDR3 sequences listed, about 7.5% were seen once; the top ten hold 1.9%. The same sample was also used in a study of yellow fever vaccine responses in identical twins. That work adds: Each twin's T cell response to the vaccine was reported to look partly convergent and partly personalized.

The TCR was taken from a woman aged 18-29 years in good health. Sequences were obtained from memory (CD45RO+) T cells sorted from blood. The rearrangement uses TRBV20-1 and TRBJ1-1; D gene unclear. Here the CDR3 DNA reads TGCAGTGTAGAACAGCAGCGCATGAACACTGAAGCTTTCTTT. Translated: CSVEQQRMNTEAFF.